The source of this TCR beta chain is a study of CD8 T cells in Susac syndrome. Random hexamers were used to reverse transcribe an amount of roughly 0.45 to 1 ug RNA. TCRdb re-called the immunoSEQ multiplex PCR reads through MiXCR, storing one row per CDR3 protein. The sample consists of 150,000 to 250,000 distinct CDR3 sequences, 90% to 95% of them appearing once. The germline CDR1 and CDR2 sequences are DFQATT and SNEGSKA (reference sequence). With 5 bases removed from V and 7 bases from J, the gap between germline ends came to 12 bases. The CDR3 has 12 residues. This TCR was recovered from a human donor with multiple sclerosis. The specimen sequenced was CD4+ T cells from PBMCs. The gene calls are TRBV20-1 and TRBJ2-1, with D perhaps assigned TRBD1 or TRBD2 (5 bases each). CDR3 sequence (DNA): TGCAGTGCTGAGGGGCTAGGGAATGAGCAGTTCTTC. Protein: CSAEGLGNEQFF.